The T cell receptor (beta chain) under discussion was sequenced for a study of blood T cells in healthy people across ages. A remark on this clonotype: A much larger clone differs by one base, so this may be a read error. The conserved final phenylalanine or tryptophan is absent from the CDR3, which likely points to a read error.

Through a sample-barcoded 5' primer and a J-beta primer mix, a second PCR was run for roughly 6 to 11 cycles. Each TCR beta cDNA got a 12-nucleotide random molecular identifier. In TCRdb, the 5' RACE reads were re-called with MiXCR into one record per CDR3 protein. Altogether 870,000 or so distinct CDR3 sequences are present, around 28% being singletons, with the ten largest covering 17%. Each sample gave at least 7 million isolated PBMCs. This CDR3 contains 13 residues. V shed 0 bases and J shed 4 bases, with 6 bases lying between them. The J gene is TRBJ1-2, the V gene TRBV12-3 or TRBV12-4; D unclear. Sequenced material: blood. The TCR sequence derives from an elderly woman in good health. CDR3 region: CASSLAPGYGYTS. CDR3 DNA sequence: TGTGCCAGCAGTTTAGCGCCTGGCTATGGCTACACCTCC.